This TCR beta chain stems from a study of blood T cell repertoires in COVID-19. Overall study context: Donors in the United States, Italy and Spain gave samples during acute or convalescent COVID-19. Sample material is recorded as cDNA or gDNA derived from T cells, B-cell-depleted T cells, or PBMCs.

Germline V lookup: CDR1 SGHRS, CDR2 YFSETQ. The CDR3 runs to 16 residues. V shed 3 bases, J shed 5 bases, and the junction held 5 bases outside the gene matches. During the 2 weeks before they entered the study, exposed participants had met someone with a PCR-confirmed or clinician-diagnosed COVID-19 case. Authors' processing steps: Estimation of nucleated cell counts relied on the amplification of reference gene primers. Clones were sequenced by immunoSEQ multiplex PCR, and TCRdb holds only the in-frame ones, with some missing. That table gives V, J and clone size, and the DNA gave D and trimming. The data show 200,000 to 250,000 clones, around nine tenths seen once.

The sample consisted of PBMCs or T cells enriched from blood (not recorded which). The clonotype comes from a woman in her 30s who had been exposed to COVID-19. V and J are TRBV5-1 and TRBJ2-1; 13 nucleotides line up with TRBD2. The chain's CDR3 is CASSSRLAGGHNEQFF. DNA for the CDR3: TGCGCCAGCAGCTCCCGACTAGCGGGAGGCCACAATGAGCAGTTCTTC.